The present TCR beta chain was sequenced within a study of cytomegalovirus exposure and HLA in healthy donors. Study details: Inside one of the first data releases sat tens of millions of unique TCRs taken from HLA-typed donors. Study-level points and caveats: Later work found that TCR association rates differed between HLA loci; DRB1 had the most and HLA-C the fewest.

PCR involved 60 Vbeta and 13 Jbeta primers. Some clones are missing from TCRdb's copy, which holds only in-frame ones; the method was immunoSEQ multiplex PCR. The table includes 100,000 or so clones, 81% detected once. For this clone: Its specificity is unknown.

Sequences were obtained from PBMCs. The TCR originated in a man aged 40-49 years in good health and CMV-seropositive.

In DNA form, the CDR3 reads TGTGCCTGGAGTCAGGGGCAGGGGGCCGGTGGCTACACCTTC. The encoded protein is CAWSQGQGAGGYTF. The rearrangement uses TRBV30 and TRBJ1-2; 8 nucleotides line up with TRBD1. There are 14 residues in the CDR3. The V and J ends lost 2 bases and 7 bases, in that order; junction bases with no gene match: 9. Germline lookup yields CDR1 GTSNPN and CDR2 SVGIG (reference sequence).